Sequencing of this T cell receptor beta chain was carried out in a study of cytomegalovirus exposure and HLA in healthy donors. Overall study context: Of several hundred genotyped donors, about 80% clustered with self-reported Caucasian donors. Study-wide findings and caveats: Analysis performed later found 16,951 TCR beta sequences associated with HLA alleles at 0.05 false discovery rate.

Researchers ran the PCR with 60 Vbeta and 13 Jbeta primers. Profiled with immunoSEQ multiplex PCR; TCRdb holds only in-frame clones, not every one. This table holds around 140,000 clones, 77% found once. For this clone: The antigen remains undetermined.

With 9 bases removed from V and 0 bases from J, the gap between germline ends came to 6 bases. The V gene's germline CDR1 is MNHEY and CDR2 SVGAGI. The CDR3 has 12 residues. The specimen was PBMCs. This TCR was recovered from a male donor in good health and CMV-seronegative. The chain combines TRBV6-5 with TRBJ1-3; D unclear. CDR3 residues: CASLSSGNTIYF. The CDR3 nucleotides read TGTGCCAGTTTGAGCTCTGGAAACACCATATATTTT.